This T cell receptor beta chain was obtained from a study of T cells in Graves' hyperthyroidism and ophthalmopathy. Study-level information: Peripheral blood sampling occurred at initial diagnosis, before any treatment. Study findings and constraints: Among clonotypes expanded in thyroid above 0.001, most were also found in blood.

TCR beta CDR3 region amplification was performed from RNA transcripts. The TCR CDR3 first-round RT-PCR relied on the HTBI primer set. A single record per CDR3 protein comes from TCRdb applying MiXCR to the multiplex PCR reads. The sample records 350,000 to 500,000 distinct CDR3 sequences, around 15% being singletons. This clonotype was seen a few times. Its matching antigen is unknown. Per the germline V gene, CDR1 is MNHNS and CDR2 is SASEGT. V was pared by 6 bases and J by 3 bases, with 12 bases between. CDR3 length: 14 amino acids. Graves' hyperthyroidism qualified as stable when ophthalmopathy did not progress within 18 months. The authors took PBMCs from roughly 10 ml fresh peripheral blood.

V is TRBV6-1 and J is TRBJ1-5, with D tentatively TRBD1 (5 bases). What was sequenced was blood. The clonotype was recovered from a young woman with Graves' hyperthyroidism. CDR3 sequence reads: CASSPSGNNQPQHF. The CDR3 nucleotides read TGTGCCAGCAGCCCTTCAGGGAACAATCAGCCCCAGCATTTT.